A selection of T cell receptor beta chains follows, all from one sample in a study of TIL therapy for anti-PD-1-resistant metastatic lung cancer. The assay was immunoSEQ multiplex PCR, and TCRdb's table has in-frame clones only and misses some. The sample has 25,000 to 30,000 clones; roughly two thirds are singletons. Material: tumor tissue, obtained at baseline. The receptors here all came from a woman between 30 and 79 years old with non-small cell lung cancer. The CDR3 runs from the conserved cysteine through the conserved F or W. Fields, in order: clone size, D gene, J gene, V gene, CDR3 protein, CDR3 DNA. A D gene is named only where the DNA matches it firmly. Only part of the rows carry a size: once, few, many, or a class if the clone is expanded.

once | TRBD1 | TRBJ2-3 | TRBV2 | CASSTGQKDTQYF | TGTGCCAGCAGTACGGGACAGAAAGATACGCAGTATTTT
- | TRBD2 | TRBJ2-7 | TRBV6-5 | CASSYPLAGGGYEQYF | TGTGCCAGCAGTTACCCTTTAGCGGGAGGCGGCTACGAGCAGTACTTC
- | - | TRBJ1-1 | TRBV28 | CASSIPGFQDTEAFF | TGTGCCAGCAGTATTCCCGGGTTTCAGGACACTGAAGCTTTCTTT
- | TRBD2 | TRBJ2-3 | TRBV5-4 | CASSFGLAASTDTQYF | TGTGCCAGCAGCTTCGGACTAGCGGCAAGCACAGATACGCAGTATTTT
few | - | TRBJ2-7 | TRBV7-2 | CASSFPGARRYEQYF | TGTGCCAGCAGCTTTCCGGGGGCCCGTCGCTACGAGCAGTACTTC
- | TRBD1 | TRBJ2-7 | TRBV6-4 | CANLQGRMGEQYF | TGTGCCAACCTACAGGGGAGAATGGGCGAGCAGTACTTC
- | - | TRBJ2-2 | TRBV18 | CASSSRSQGTGELFF | TGTGCCAGCTCATCTAGGAGTCAGGGCACCGGGGAGCTGTTTTTT
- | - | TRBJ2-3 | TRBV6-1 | CASSVAGYTDTQYF | TGTGCCAGCAGTGTCGCCGGTTACACAGATACGCAGTATTTT
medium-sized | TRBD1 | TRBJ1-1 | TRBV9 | CASSVGGTGSAFF | TGTGCCAGCAGCGTAGGCGGGACAGGATCCGCTTTCTTT
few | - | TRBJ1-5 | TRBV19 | CASDRQGNQPQHF | TGTGCCAGCGATCGGCAGGGAAATCAGCCCCAGCATTTT
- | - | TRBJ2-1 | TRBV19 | CATSVSSGSYNEQFF | TGTGCCACCTCTGTCAGCTCTGGCTCCTACAATGAGCAGTTCTTC
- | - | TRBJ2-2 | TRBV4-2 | CASSQEENTGELFF | TGTGCCAGCAGCCAAGAAGAGAACACCGGGGAGCTGTTTTTT
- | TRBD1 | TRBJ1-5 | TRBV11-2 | CASSLDRNQPQHF | TGTGCCAGCAGCTTGGACAGGAATCAGCCCCAGCATTTT
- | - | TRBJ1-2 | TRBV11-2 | CASSLDRGNGYTF | TGTGCCAGCAGCTTAGACCGGGGAAATGGCTACACCTTC
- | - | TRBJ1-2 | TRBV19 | CASSSALLEGYTF | TGTGCCAGTAGTTCAGCCCTGCTTGAGGGCTACACCTTC
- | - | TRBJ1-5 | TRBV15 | CATTEGGNQPQHF | TGTGCCACCACGGAGGGAGGGAATCAGCCCCAGCATTTT
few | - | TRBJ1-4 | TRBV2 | CASEDFSGGKLFF | TGTGCCTCCGAGGACTTCTCCGGTGGAAAACTGTTTTTT
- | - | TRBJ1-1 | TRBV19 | CASTGGFVNTEAFF | TGTGCCAGTACGGGGGGGTTCGTGAACACTGAAGCTTTCTTT
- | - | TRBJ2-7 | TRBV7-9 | CASSLGLESYEQYF | TGTGCCAGCAGCTTGGGGCTAGAAAGCTACGAGCAGTACTTC